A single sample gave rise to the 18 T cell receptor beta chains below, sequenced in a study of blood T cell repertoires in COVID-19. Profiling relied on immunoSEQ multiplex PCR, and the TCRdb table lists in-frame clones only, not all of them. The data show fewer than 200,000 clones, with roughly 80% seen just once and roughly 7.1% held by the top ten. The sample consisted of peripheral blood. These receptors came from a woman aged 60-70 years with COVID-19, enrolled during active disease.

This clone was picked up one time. In DNA form, the CDR3 reads TGTGCCAGCAGCTCCCCGGGGACAGGGGGCCACTATGGCTACACCTTC. Its protein is CASSSPGTGGHYGYTF. This chain uses TRBV13 with TRBJ1-2; the match to TRBD1 covers 12 bases. Germline V lookup: CDR1 PRHDT, CDR2 FYEKMQ (reference sequence). V shed 4 bases, J shed 3 bases, and the junction held 6 bases outside the gene matches. The CDR3 is made up of 16 amino acids.

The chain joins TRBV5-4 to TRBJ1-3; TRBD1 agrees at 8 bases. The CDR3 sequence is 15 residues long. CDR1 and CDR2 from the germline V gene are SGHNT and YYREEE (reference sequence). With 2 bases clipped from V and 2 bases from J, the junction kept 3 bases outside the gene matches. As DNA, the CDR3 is TGTGCCAGCAGCTTAGGCAGGGGGCCTGGAAACACCATATATTTT. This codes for CASSLGRGPGNTIYF.

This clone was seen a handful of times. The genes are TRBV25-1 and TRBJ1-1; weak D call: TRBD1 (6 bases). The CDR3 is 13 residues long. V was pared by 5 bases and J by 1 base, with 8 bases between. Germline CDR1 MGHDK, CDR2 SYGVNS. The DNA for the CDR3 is TGTGCCAGCAGTCACAGGGAGAACACTGAAGCTTTCTTT. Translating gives CASSHRENTEAFF.

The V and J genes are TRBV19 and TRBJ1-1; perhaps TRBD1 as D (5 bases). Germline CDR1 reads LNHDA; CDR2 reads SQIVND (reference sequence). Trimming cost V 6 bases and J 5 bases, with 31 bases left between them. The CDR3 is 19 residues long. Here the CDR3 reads CASSHRVGGFTKVGTEAFF. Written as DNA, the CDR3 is TGTGCCAGTAGCCATAGAGTTGGGGGGTTTACGAAAGTGGGAACTGAAGCTTTCTTT.

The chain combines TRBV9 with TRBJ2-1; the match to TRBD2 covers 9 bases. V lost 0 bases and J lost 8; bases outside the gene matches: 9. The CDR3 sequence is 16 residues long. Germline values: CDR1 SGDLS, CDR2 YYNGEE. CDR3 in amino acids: CASSVGLAGVSDEQFF. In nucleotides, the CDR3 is TGTGCCAGCAGCGTAGGGTTAGCGGGAGTATCTGATGAGCAGTTCTTC.

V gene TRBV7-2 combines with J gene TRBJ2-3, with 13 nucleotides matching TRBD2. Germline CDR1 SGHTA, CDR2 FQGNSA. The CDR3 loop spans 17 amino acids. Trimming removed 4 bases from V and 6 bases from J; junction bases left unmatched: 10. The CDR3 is CASSSISGTSGVDTQYF. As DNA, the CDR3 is TGTGCCAGCAGCTCCATCTCCGGGACTAGCGGGGTCGATACGCAGTATTTT.

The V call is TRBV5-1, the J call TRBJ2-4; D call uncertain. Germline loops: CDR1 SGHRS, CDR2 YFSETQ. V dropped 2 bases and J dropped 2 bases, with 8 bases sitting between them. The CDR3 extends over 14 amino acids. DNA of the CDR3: TGCGCCAGCAGCTTAGACACCTCCAAAAACATTCAGTACTTC. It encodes CASSLDTSKNIQYF.

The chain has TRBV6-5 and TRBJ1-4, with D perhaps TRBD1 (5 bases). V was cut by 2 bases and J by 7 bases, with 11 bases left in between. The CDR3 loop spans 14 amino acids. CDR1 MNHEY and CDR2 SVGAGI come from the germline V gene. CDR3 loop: CASSYRGGSEKLFF. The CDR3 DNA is TGTGCCAGCAGTTACAGGGGTGGGTCTGAAAAACTGTTTTTT.

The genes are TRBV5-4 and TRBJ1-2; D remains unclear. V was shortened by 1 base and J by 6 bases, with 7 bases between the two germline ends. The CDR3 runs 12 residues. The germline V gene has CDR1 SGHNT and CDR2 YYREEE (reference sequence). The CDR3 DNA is TGTGCCAGCAGCTTGCAGAAACATGGCTACACCTTC. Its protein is CASSLQKHGYTF.

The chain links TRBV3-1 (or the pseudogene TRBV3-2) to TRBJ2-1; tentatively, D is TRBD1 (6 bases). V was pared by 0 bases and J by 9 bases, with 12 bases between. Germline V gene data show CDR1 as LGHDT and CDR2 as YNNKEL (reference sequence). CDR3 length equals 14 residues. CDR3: CASSQENREREQFF. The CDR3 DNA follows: TGTGCCAGCAGCCAAGAAAACAGGGAACGTGAGCAGTTCTTC.

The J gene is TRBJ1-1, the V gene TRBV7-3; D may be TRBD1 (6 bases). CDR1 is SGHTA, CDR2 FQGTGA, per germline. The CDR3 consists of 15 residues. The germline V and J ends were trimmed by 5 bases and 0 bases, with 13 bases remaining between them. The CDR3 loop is CASSPQGPMNTEAFF. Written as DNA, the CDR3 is TGTGCCAGCAGCCCACAGGGTCCCATGAACACTGAAGCTTTCTTT. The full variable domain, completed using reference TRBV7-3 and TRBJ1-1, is GAGVSQTPSNKVTEKGKYVELRCDPISGHTALYWYRQSLGQGPEFLIYFQGTGAADDSGLPNDRFFAVRPEGSVSTLKIQRTERGDSAVYLCASSPQGPMNTEAFFGQGTRLTVV.

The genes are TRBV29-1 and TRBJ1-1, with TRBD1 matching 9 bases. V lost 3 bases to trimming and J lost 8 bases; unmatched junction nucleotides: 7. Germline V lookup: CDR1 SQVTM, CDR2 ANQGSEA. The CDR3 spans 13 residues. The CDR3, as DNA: TGCAGCGTTGAGGGGACAGGGACCGAGGAAGCTTTCTTT. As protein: CSVEGTGTEEAFF.

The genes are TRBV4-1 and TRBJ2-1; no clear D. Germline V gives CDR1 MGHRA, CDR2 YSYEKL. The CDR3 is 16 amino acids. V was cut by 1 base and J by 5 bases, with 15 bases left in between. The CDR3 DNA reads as TGCGCCAGCAGCCAAGTTTCCCTAGTGTCCCACAATGAGCAGTTCTTC. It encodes CASSQVSLVSHNEQFF.

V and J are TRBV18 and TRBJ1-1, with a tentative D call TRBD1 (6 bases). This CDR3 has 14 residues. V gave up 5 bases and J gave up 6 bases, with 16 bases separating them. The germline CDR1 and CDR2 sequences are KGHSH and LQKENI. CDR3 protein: CASSTRQDQPEAFF. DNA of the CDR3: TGTGCCAGCTCAACCCGACAGGACCAGCCTGAAGCTTTCTTT.

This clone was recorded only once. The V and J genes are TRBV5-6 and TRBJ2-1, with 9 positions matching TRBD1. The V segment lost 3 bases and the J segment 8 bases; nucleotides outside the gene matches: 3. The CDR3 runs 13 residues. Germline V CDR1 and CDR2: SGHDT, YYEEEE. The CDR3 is CASSWDRVDEQFF. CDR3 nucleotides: TGTGCCAGCAGCTGGGACAGGGTTGATGAGCAGTTCTTC.

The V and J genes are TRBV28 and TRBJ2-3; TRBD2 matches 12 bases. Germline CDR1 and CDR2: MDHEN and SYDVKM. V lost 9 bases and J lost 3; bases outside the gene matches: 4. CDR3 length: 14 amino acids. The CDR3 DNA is TGTGCCAGTATGACTAGCGGGAGAACAGATACGCAGTATTTT. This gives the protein CASMTSGRTDTQYF.

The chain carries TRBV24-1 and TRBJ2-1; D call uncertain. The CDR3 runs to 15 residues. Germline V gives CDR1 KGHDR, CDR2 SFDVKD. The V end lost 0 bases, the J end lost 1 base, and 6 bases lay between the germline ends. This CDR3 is CATSDLPGSYNEQFF. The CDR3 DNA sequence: TGTGCCACCAGTGATTTGCCGGGTTCCTACAATGAGCAGTTCTTC.

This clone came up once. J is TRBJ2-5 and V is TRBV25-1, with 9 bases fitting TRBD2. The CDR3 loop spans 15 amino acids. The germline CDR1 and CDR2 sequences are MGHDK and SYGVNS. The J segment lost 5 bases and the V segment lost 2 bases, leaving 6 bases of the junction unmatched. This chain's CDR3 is CASSEQGLAFETQYF. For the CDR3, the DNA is TGTGCCAGCAGTGAACAGGGACTAGCCTTTGAGACCCAGTACTTC.